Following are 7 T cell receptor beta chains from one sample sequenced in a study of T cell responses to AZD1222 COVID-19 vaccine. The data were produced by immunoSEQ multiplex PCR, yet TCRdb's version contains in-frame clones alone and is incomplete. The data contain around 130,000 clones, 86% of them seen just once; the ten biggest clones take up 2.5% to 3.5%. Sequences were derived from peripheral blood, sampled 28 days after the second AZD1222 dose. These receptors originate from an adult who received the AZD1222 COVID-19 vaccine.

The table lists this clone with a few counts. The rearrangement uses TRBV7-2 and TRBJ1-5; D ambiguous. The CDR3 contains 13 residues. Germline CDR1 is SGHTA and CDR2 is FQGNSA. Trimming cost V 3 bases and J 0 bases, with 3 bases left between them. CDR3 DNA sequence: TGTGCCAGCAGCTTCAATAGCAATCAGCCCCAGCATTTT. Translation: CASSFNSNQPQHF. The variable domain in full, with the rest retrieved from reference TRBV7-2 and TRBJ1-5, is GAGVSQSPSNKVTEKGKDVELRCDPISGHTALYWYRQSLGQGLEFLIYFQGNSAPDKSGLPSDRFSAERTGGSVSTLTIQRTQQEDSAVYLCASSFNSNQPQHFGDGTRLSIL.

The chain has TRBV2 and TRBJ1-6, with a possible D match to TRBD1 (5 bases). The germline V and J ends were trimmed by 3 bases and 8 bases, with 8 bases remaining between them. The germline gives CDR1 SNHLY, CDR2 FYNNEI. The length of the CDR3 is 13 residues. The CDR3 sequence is CASSEAGHSPLHF. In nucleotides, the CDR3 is TGTGCCAGCAGTGAGGCAGGGCATTCACCCCTCCACTTT.

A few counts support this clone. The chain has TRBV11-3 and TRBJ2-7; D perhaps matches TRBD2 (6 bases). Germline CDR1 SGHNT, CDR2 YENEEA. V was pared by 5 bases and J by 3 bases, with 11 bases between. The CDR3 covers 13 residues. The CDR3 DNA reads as TGTGCCAGCAGCGGAGGGAGAGGCTACGAGCAGTACTTC. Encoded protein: CASSGGRGYEQYF.

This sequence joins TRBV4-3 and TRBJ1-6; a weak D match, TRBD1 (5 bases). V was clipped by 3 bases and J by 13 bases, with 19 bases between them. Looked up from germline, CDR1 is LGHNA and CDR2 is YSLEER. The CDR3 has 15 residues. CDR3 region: CASSQGTGSSWPLHF. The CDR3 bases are TGCGCCAGCAGCCAGGGGACGGGTTCGTCGTGGCCCCTCCACTTT.

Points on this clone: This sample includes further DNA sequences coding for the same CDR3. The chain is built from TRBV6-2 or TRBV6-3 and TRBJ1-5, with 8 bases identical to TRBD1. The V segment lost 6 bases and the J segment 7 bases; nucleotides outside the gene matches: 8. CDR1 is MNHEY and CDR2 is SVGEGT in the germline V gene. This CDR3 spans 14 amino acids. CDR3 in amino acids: CASSPDRGGQPQHF. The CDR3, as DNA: TGTGCCAGCAGCCCTGACAGGGGCGGACAGCCCCAGCATTTT.

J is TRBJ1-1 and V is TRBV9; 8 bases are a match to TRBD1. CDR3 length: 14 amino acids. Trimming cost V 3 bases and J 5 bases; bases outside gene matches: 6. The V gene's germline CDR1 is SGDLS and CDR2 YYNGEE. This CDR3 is CASSAGGRKTEAFF. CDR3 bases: TGTGCCAGCAGCGCAGGGGGCAGGAAAACTGAAGCTTTCTTT. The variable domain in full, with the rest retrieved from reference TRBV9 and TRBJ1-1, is DSGVTQTPKHLITATGQRVTLRCSPRSGDLSVYWYQQSLDQGLQFLIQYYNGEERAKGNILERFSAQQFPDLHSELNLSSLELGDSALYFCASSAGGRKTEAFFGQGTRLTVV.

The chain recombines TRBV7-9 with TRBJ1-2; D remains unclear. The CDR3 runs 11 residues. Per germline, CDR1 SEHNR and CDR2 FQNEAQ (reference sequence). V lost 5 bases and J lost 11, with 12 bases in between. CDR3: CASSPLVQYTF. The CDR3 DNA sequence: TGTGCCAGCAGCCCGCTGGTACAATACACCTTC.